Detailed here is one TCR beta chain. Its cognate antigen has yet to be identified. No much larger clone exists at a distance of one base, and base qualities are not known. The cohort comprised under 700 healthy bone marrow donors. Cohort members were all nominally healthy when sampled, although unrecorded immune exposures were likely present. The donor tested CMV seropositive, placing the donor among the 310 or so seropositive members of the cohort. Each donor provided a peripheral blood sample, and peripheral blood mononuclear cells were used for TCR beta sequencing. The Qiagen DNeasy Blood Extraction Kit was used to extract genomic DNA from the blood cell samples. This specimen belongs to a study of cytomegalovirus exposure and HLA in healthy donors (TCRdb year 2017). Background for the entire study: In an earlier analysis of roughly 590 of the donors, roughly 300 Gb of sequence data and 90 million to 120 million unique TCR beta sequences from roughly 200 million T cells were reported. Every discovery cohort repertoire had been produced on one sequencing platform. An earlier analysis of around 580 of the donors used high-throughput TCR beta sequencing to judge whether each TCR beta V gene segment behaved as functional or pseudogenic. Rather than drawing on any new phenotypic data, the later analysis identified candidate immune exposures from TCR beta sequences and the way those sequences occurred across donors. The genetic ancestry cluster associated with self-reported Caucasian donors included roughly 84% of the roughly 380 genotyped donors. A later genetic analysis took genome-wide SNP genotypes for about 65% of the roughly 670 donors and used that subset as a discovery cohort. An early release covering approximately 600 HLA-typed donors comprised about 290 gigabases of sequencing data and tens of millions of unique TCR sequences. Alongside the repertoire data, information on donor age, sex, ethnicity and CMV serostatus was compiled. The number of donors typed differed by locus, with 629-630 for A, B, C, DRB1 and DQB1, roughly 520 for DQA1, 600 to 610 for DPA1, and about 450 for DPB1. In a later analysis, previously published TCR beta repertoires from 670 or so donors were re-analyzed and high-resolution HLA genotyping was added so that TCR occurrence patterns could be studied. The study used immunosequencing to profile the T cell repertoires of 670 or so subjects and linked those repertoires to cytomegalovirus serostatus. Four to six DR-DQ haplotypes were handled as single units for association and clustering, since linkage in the cohort was strong. Across about 370 genotyped donors of the cohort, an average of about 220,000 unique TCR beta nucleotide sequences per donor were sequenced, and 15% to 20% of those sequences were non-productive. The study aimed to test whether cataloging public T cell receptors could reveal signatures of past pathogen exposure. Along with the roughly 700-subject first cohort, a separate validation cohort of more than 90 different subjects was used. The study combined high-throughput TCR immunosequencing, statistical association of individual TCRs with disease status, and machine learning to predict cytomegalovirus infection status. Class I and class II HLA loci were covered by the typing at four-digit resolution.

The library was generated by the immunoSEQ multiplex PCR assay. A mixture of 60 forward primers for TCR Vbeta segments and 13 reverse primers for TCR Jbeta segments was used in the multiplex PCR. Amplification of the CDR3 region of rearranged TCR beta genes was performed with a multiplex PCR assay on genomic DNA. The amplified TCR beta libraries were sequenced on the Illumina HiSeq System as 87-base-pair reads. Processing in the source paper ran as follows. Across the 500 to 850 repertoires, a later analysis counted tens of millions of unique TCR beta chains, around 11 million of which were shared by at least two donors. A nearest-neighbor algorithm error-corrected the raw reads and collapsed the reads into unique sequences, merging closely related sequences to remove PCR and sequencing errors. Alignment of CDR3 sequences to IMGT reference sequences was used to assign V, D and J gene segments. For a sequence to be retained, a match of at least six nucleotides was required to both a V gene segment and a J gene segment. A rearrangement counted as productive if the CDR3 had no stop codons and remained in frame with V and J, and every other rearrangement counted as non-productive. CDR3 was defined according to IMGT convention as the region running from the second conserved V-encoded cysteine to the conserved J-encoded phenylalanine. The earlier analysis of 550 to 650 of the donors excluded any sequence lacking an unambiguous match to a single V gene segment. In an earlier analysis of approximately 590 of the donors, V segments were called functional above 56.7% productive rearrangements and were called segregating when the between-donor standard deviation exceeded 5%. A statistical classification framework was built for diagnosing cytomegalovirus status from the catalog of TCR beta chain sequences. In a later analysis, V and J genes were assigned by comparing TCR nucleotide sequences against IMGT/GENE-DB human TR gene sequences. Using the TCRdist pipeline, a later analysis assigned CDR3 sequences along with most-parsimonious VDJ recombination scenarios. In a later analysis, each TCR beta chain was defined by its CDR3 amino acid sequence together with its V-gene family, and reads without a unique V-gene family were excluded. In a later analysis, 550 to 650 highly shared, low-generation-probability nucleotide sequences were removed to address suspected cross-contamination and a sequencing artifact. In a later analysis, a clonal expansion index for each public chain was calculated from normalized within-repertoire ranks of inferred template counts. In a later analysis, generation probabilities were computed using a VDJ recombination model fitted to out-of-frame rearrangements, and the results were checked against IGoR. A later analysis scored TCR-TCR, TCR-HLA and TCR-CMV co-occurrence with hypergeometric tests, applying a repertoire-size bias correction to TCR pairs. In a later analysis, false discovery rates were estimated by permuting HLA or CMV assignments 20 times. In a later analysis, co-occurring TCRs were grouped with DBSCAN, and TCRdist sequence similarity was added when clustering was performed within HLA-allele-positive subsets. Co-occurrence clustering excluded repertoires with fewer than 30,000 or more than 120,000 public chains, plus five with anomalous nucleotide sharing. Imported from immuneACCESS, the table was reduced by TCRdb to in-frame sequences with V and J called. These copies leave out some clones; in studies compared against another copy, an unresolved V gene accounts for under half, and the cause of the remainder is not known. The V and J calls and the clone size are those of that table, but D and trimming were determined from the DNA. This sample comprises approximately 85,000 clones, approximately 80% of them detected only once. The ten largest clones capture 32% of the sample.

Counted from cysteine to phenylalanine, this CDR3 has 13 amino acids. Kept here is only the CDR3 DNA, which spans 39 bases and is read in frame from base 1. From the germline V gene, CDR1 is MNHNS and CDR2 is SASEGT. Trimming at the junction amounts to 3 bases on V and 5 bases on J, and the germline ends lie 8 bases apart. Overall study outcomes, separate from this receptor: In vitro tests confirmed that a few of the cytomegalovirus-associated TCR beta chains recognize cytomegalovirus antigens. A later analysis found that TCR association rates varied across HLA loci, with DRB1 alleles showing the most associated TCRs and HLA-C alleles the fewest. While some public TCRs were present in many individuals, most TCR sequences turned up only very rarely across donors. At a false discovery rate of 0.05, a later analysis linked under 20,000 TCR beta sequences to specific HLA alleles. Most CMV-associated TCR beta chains appeared to be HLA-restricted in a later analysis, and the HLA associations seemed to be driven largely by CMV exposure. V-gene and J-gene trimming of TCR beta chains was associated with a missense DCLRE1C variant in a later genetic analysis, and the association was replicated in an independent cohort. The authors suggested that the approach could potentially be generalized to other disease states and immunological phenotypes. Some IMGT-functional V segments, including TRBV6-2 and TRBV6-3, could not be told apart with the 87-base-pair reads, so those segments were excluded. Correlated functional status among segregating V segments might be attributable to linkage disequilibrium, but an unknown experimental factor could not be ruled out. A group of highly shared sequence variants was considered likely to be a technical artifact of the sequencing pipeline. Strong co-occurrence of HLA alleles, especially DR and DQ, made assigning TCR associations to individual alleles difficult. Because HLA typing was unavailable for some donors at each locus, only the typed subset was used in association tests. A later analysis reported that several top co-occurrence clusters appeared linked to parvovirus B19, influenza, CMV and Epstein-Barr virus. Broadly in line with IMGT annotations, most TCR beta V segments showed up in productive rearrangements about 90% or about 30% of the time in an earlier analysis of approximately 600 of the donors. In a later analysis, HLA-associated TCR beta chains were found to be more clonally expanded and to have lower generation probabilities than equally common non-associated chains. The only immune exposure information available for the cohort was CMV serostatus. This cohort had only TCR beta chains sequenced, and the lack of alpha or paired-chain data limited which features could be detected. A further reported finding was that TCR beta sequences accurately predicted the HLA-A and HLA-B alleles for most subjects in the first cohort. According to a later genetic analysis, donors in an Asian-associated ancestry cluster had fewer N-insertions in productive TCRs than the approximately 700-donor mean. The earlier analysis of around 600 of the donors excluded roughly 16 rarely observed V segments, including chromosome 9 orphons, because counts were too low. In both the original and validation cohorts, the classifier was reported to diagnose cytomegalovirus status with high specificity and sensitivity. Roughly uniform sequencing depth across donors was assumed in presence/absence analyses, although this assumption may not hold. The study gave a list of 150 to 200 TCR beta chains associated with cytomegalovirus.

The sequencing input was PBMCs. This chain joins TRBV6-1 to TRBJ2-1; the D gene is perhaps TRBD1, from 5 matching bases. The origin of this receptor is a man between 45 and 60 years old in good health and CMV-seropositive. CDR3 reads: CASSEGLHNEQFF. The DNA sequence follows: TGTGCCAGCAGTGAGGGGCTGCACAATGAGCAGTTCTTC.